Shown below are 7 T cell receptor beta chains from a single sample sequenced in a study of T cell responses to AZD1222 COVID-19 vaccine (dated by TCRdb to about 2021). The meaning of the sample's time point label: about 28 days (+/-7) after the second vaccine dose. Library prep was done by the immunoSEQ multiplex PCR assay. TCRdb carries this immuneACCESS record with in-frame sequences only. Its versions omit some clonotypes, under half of them owing to an unresolved V gene in the studies checked, with the rest unexplained. The sample table shows roughly 18,000 clones, and around 83% are seen once. Approximately 15% of the sample comes from the top ten. The specimen comprised peripheral blood, sampled 28 days after the second AZD1222 dose. Source of these receptors: an adult who received the AZD1222 COVID-19 vaccine.

This clone appeared a single time. The J gene is TRBJ1-1, the V gene TRBV7-9; the D is unclear. The CDR3 is 14 amino acids. Trimming cost V 1 base and J 4 bases, with 10 bases left between them. CDR1 SEHNR and CDR2 FQNEAQ come from the germline V gene (reference sequence). The CDR3 is CASSLEMGSTEAFF. In DNA, the CDR3 is TGTGCCAGCAGCTTAGAGATGGGGAGCACTGAAGCTTTCTTT.

The chain uses TRBV28 and TRBJ1-5; tentatively, D is TRBD1 (6 bases). The V end was cut by 6 bases, the J end by 6 bases, with 15 bases between. CDR1 is MDHEN, CDR2 SYDVKM, per germline. The CDR3 has 14 residues. The CDR3 protein is CASRLQGIGQPQHF. The CDR3 DNA reads as TGTGCCAGCAGATTACAGGGTATAGGTCAGCCCCAGCATTTT.

This chain links TRBV28 with TRBJ1-4; no clear D. In germline, CDR1 is MDHEN, CDR2 SYDVKM. Trimming took 8 bases from V and 8 from J, leaving 12 bases between them. The CDR3 consists of 12 residues. CDR3 in DNA: TGTGCCAGCCGAGGGCTCGGGGAAAAACTGTTTTTT. Its translation is CASRGLGEKLFF.

This chain joins TRBV4-3 and TRBJ2-7; D might be TRBD1 (6 bases). This CDR3 comprises 16 residues. The germline V and J ends were trimmed by 0 bases and 3 bases, with 15 bases remaining between them. Germline V lookup: CDR1 LGHNA, CDR2 YSLEER. The CDR3 here is CASSQDLRGGNYEQYF. CDR3 coding DNA: TGCGCCAGCAGCCAAGACCTTCGAGGGGGAAACTACGAGCAGTACTTC.

The chain has TRBV9 and TRBJ1-1, with D perhaps matching TRBD1 (5 bases). The CDR3 contains 14 residues. V gave up 4 bases and J gave up 0 bases, with 10 bases separating them. Per the germline V gene, CDR1 is SGDLS and CDR2 is YYNGEE. CDR3 bases: TGTGCCAGCAGCTCGGGGGTGATGAACACTGAAGCTTTCTTT. Amino acid sequence: CASSSGVMNTEAFF.

V and J are TRBV5-1 and TRBJ1-1; D gene uncertain. The CDR3 loop spans 14 amino acids. V dropped 5 bases and J dropped 2 bases, with 13 bases sitting between them. The V gene's germline CDR1 is SGHRS and CDR2 YFSETQ. The CDR3 nucleotides are TGCGCCAGCAGGTTCCTCGAGGCCAACACTGAAGCTTTCTTT. Protein sequence: CASRFLEANTEAFF. The full variable domain, completed using reference TRBV5-1 and TRBJ1-1, is KAGVTQTPRYLIKTRGQQVTLSCSPISGHRSVSWYQQTPGQGLQFLFEYFSETQRNKGNFPGRFSGRQFSNSRSEMNVSTLELGDSALYLCASRFLEANTEAFFGQGTRLTVV.

The chain couples TRBV19 to TRBJ2-7, with D perhaps TRBD1 or TRBD2 (5 bases each). Germline V gene lookup returns CDR1 LNHDA and CDR2 SQIVND (reference sequence). Between the trimmed V and J ends, which lost 5 bases and 2 bases, there was a span of 13 bases. CDR3 size: 14 residues. As DNA, the CDR3 is TGTGCCAGTAGTTGGGGGACGGATACCTACGAGCAGTACTTC. Its protein is CASSWGTDTYEQYF.